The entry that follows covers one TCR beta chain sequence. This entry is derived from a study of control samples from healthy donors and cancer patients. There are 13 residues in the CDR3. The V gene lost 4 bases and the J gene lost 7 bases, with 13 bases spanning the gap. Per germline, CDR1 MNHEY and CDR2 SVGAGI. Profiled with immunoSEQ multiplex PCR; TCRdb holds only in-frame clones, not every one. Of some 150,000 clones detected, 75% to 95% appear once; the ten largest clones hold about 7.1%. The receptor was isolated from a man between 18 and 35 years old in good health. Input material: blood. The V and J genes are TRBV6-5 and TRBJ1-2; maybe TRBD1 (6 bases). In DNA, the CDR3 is TGTGCCAGCAGTTCTTTAGGGGGTAGTGGCTACACCTTC. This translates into CASSSLGGSGYTF.